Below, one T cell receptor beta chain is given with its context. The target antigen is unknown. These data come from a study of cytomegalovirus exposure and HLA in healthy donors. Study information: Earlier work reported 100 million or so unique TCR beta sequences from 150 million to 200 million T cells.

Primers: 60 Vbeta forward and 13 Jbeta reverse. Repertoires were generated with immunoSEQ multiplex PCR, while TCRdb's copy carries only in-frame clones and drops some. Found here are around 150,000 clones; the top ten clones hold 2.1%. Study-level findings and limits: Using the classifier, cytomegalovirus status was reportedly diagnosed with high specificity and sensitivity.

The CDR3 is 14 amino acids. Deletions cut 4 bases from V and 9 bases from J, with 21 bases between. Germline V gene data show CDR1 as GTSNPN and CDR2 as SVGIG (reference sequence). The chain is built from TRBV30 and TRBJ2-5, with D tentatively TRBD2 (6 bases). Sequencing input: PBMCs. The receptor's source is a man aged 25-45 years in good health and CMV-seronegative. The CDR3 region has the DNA TGTGCCTGGAATGATGGCGGGGTGGCCGGGGCCCAGTACTTC. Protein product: CAWNDGGVAGAQYF.